This T cell receptor (beta chain) was sequenced for a study of cytomegalovirus exposure and HLA in healthy donors. As for the study in general: Genotyping showed roughly 83% of 300 to 450 donors falling in the Caucasian-associated ancestry cluster.

Per germline, CDR1 MNHNY and CDR2 SVGAGI (reference sequence). The junction had 6 bases not matched to a gene; V was cut back by 7 bases and J by 6 bases. CDR3 length equals 14 residues. Use of 60 Vbeta and 13 Jbeta primers characterized the PCR. Original data processing: It was a later analysis that counted roughly 79 million unique TCR beta chains, of which roughly 11 million were shared. The data were produced by immunoSEQ multiplex PCR, yet TCRdb's version contains in-frame clones alone and is incomplete. V, J and clone size derive from that table, while D and trimming were established from the DNA sequence. The data contain some 140,000 clones, less than 80% of them seen just once; the ten biggest clones take up just over 8.5%.

The clonotype comes from a woman in her forties or fifties in good health and CMV-seropositive. The rearrangement joins TRBV6-6 to TRBJ1-6, with 7 bases lining up with TRBD1. The sample taken for sequencing was PBMCs. CDR3 in DNA: TGTGCCAGCACCCCCGGGACAGTTAATTCACCCCTCCACTTT. Translation gives CASTPGTVNSPLHF.